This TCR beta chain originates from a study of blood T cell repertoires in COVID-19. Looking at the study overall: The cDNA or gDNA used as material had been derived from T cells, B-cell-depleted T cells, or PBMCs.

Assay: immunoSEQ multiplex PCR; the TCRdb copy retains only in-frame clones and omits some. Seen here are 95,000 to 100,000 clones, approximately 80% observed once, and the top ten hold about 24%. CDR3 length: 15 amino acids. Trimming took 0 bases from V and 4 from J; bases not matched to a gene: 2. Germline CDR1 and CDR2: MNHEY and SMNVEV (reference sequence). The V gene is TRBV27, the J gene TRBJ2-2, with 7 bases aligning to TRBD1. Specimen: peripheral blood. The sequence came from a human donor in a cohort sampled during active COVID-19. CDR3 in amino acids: CASSLSSGGTGELFF. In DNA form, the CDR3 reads TGTGCCAGCAGTTTATCGTCAGGGGGCACCGGGGAGCTGTTTTTT.